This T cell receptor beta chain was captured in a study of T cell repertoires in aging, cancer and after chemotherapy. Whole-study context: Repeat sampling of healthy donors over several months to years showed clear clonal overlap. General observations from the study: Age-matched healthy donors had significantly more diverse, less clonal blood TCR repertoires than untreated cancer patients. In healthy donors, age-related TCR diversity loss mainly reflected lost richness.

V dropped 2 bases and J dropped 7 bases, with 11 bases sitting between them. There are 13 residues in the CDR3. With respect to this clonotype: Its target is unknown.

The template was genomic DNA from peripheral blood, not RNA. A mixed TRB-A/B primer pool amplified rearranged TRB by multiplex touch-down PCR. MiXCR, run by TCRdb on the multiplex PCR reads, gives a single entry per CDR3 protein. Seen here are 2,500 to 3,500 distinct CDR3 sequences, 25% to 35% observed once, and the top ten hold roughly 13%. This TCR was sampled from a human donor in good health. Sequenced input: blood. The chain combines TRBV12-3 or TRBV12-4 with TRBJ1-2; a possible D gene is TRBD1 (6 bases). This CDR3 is CASSLQGRGGYTF. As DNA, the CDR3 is TGTGCCAGCAGTTTACAGGGGCGGGGTGGCTACACCTTC.